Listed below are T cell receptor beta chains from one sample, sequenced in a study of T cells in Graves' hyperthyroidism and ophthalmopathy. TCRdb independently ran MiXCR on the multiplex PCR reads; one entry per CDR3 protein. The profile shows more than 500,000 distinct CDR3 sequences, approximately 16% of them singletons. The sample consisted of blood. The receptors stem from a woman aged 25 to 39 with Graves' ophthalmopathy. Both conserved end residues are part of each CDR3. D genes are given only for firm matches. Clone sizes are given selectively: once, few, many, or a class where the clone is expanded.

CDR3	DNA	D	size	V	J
CSVQPPGDKAFF	TGCAGCGTCCAACCTCCGGGAGACAAAGCTTTCTTT	NA	many	TRBV29-1	TRBJ1-1
CASSPRGLAGGSYNEQFF	TGTGCCAGCTCACCACGGGGACTAGCGGGAGGTTCCTACAATGAGCAGTTCTTC	TRBD2	many	TRBV18	TRBJ2-1
CASSMGQGGPTVTEAFF	TGTGCCAGTAGTATGGGACAGGGAGGACCGACGGTCACTGAAGCTTTCTTT	TRBD1	few	TRBV19	TRBJ1-1
CASSLQGAGGYTF	TGCGCCAGCAGCCTACAGGGGGCAGGCGGCTACACCTTC	TRBD1	many	TRBV4-3	TRBJ1-2
CASTRQLNTEAFF	TGTGCCAGTACGCGGCAGCTGAACACTGAAGCTTTCTTT	NA	NA	TRBV19	TRBJ1-1
CASSHWGELTDAQYF	TGTGCCAGCAGCCATTGGGGGGAGTTGACAGATGCGCAGTATTTT	NA	NA	TRBV7-6	TRBJ2-3
CASSPDLAGEIANTGELFF	TGTGCCAGCAGCCCCGACTTAGCGGGAGAGATAGCGAACACCGGGGAGCTGTTTTTT	TRBD2	few	TRBV28	TRBJ2-2
CASSGSPRNSGRETDTQYF	TGTGCCAGCAGTGGCAGCCCCCGTAATAGCGGGAGGGAGACAGATACGCAGTATTTT	TRBD2	NA	TRBV7-6	TRBJ2-3
CASSLREEDTGELFF	TGTGCCAGCAGTTTAAGGGAGGAGGACACCGGGGAGCTGTTTTTT	NA	NA	TRBV28	TRBJ2-2
CSASLELHEQYF	TGCAGTGCTAGCTTAGAGCTCCACGAGCAGTACTTC	NA	NA	TRBV20-1	TRBJ2-7
CASSLDQGRSYEQYF	TGCGCCAGCAGCTTGGATCAGGGGCGATCCTACGAGCAGTACTTC	NA	few	TRBV5-1	TRBJ2-7
CASSSTSGRGNEQFF	TGTGCCAGCAGCTCGACTAGCGGGAGGGGCAATGAGCAGTTCTTC	TRBD2	many	TRBV11-3	TRBJ2-1
CASSIEFNKEGGGTQYF	TGTGCCAGTAGTATTGAATTTAACAAGGAAGGAGGAGGGACCCAGTACTTC	NA	once	TRBV19	TRBJ2-5
CASRSLAGGYSYEQYF	TGTGCCAGCAGATCCCTAGCGGGAGGATACTCCTACGAGCAGTACTTC	TRBD2	many	TRBV7-2	TRBJ2-7
CASSHGTGGGYTF	TGTGCCAGTAGTCACGGGACAGGCGGTGGCTACACCTTC	TRBD1	few	TRBV19	TRBJ1-2
CASSFRSGDRGPEQFF	TGTGCCAGCAGCTTCCGAAGTGGCGACAGGGGACCTGAGCAGTTCTTC	TRBD1	many	TRBV7-2	TRBJ2-1
CASSEASSNTGELFF	TGTGCCAGCAGTGAAGCGTCTTCAAACACCGGGGAGCTGTTTTTT	NA	few	TRBV6-1	TRBJ2-2
CASRRQGGATNEKLFF	TGTGCCAGCAGGAGACAGGGGGGTGCAACTAATGAAAAACTGTTTTTT	TRBD1	many	TRBV7-6	TRBJ1-4
CASTIGIAYGYTF	TGTGCCAGTACCATCGGTATCGCCTATGGCTACACCTTC	NA	few	TRBV19	TRBJ1-2
CSARGGGSYNEQFF	TGCAGTGCAAGGGGGGGAGGCTCCTACAATGAGCAGTTCTTC	NA	many	TRBV20-1	TRBJ2-1
CSARAWDRSPLHF	TGCAGTGCTAGGGCTTGGGACCGATCACCCCTCCACTTT	NA	many	TRBV20-1	TRBJ1-6
CAGRRNSGNTIYF	TGTGCCGGTCGGCGGAACTCTGGAAACACCATATATTTT	NA	many	TRBV12-3/TRBV12-4	TRBJ1-3
CASSPQGRYQPQHF	TGTGCCAGCAGCCCACAGGGAAGGTATCAGCCCCAGCATTTT	NA	NA	TRBV4-2	TRBJ1-5
CASTQGDSTEAFF	TGTGCCAGCACTCAGGGGGACAGCACTGAAGCTTTCTTT	TRBD1	few	TRBV6-1	TRBJ1-1
CSAARTGWDGYTF	TGCAGTGCCGCGCGGACAGGGTGGGATGGCTACACCTTC	TRBD1	many	TRBV20-1	TRBJ1-2